The T cell receptor beta chain described here comes from a study of cytomegalovirus exposure and HLA in healthy donors. The V gene's germline CDR1 is MDHEN and CDR2 SYDVKM. This CDR3 has 13 residues. The V and J ends lost 3 bases and 3 bases respectively, with 7 bases between them. The PCR employed 60 Vbeta primers together with 13 Jbeta primers. Produced via immunoSEQ multiplex PCR; TCRdb's table is partial and in-frame only. The table has about 140,000 clones, 70% to 85% seen once; the top ten hold about 7%. This TCR came from a man in his forties or fifties in good health and CMV-seropositive. The rearrangement links TRBV28 to TRBJ2-3; tentative D call: TRBD2 (5 bases). The sample comprised PBMCs. The CDR3: CASSLWETDTQYF. The CDR3 DNA sequence: TGTGCCAGCAGTTTGTGGGAGACAGATACGCAGTATTTT.